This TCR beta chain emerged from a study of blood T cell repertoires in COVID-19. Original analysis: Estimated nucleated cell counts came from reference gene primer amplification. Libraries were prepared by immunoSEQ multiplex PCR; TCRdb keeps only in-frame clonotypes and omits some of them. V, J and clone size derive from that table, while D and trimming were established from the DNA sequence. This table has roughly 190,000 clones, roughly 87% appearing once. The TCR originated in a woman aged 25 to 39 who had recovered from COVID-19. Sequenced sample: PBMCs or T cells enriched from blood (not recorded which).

CDR3 DNA sequence: TGTGCCAGCAGCTCACGAGGCGGGGGACAAGAGACCCAGTACTTC. Translated: CASSSRGGGQETQYF. J is TRBJ2-5 and V is TRBV9; TRBD2 matches at 7 bases. The CDR3 has 15 residues. J was trimmed by 2 bases and V by 4 bases; bases with no gene match: 8. Germline CDR1 SGDLS, CDR2 YYNGEE.